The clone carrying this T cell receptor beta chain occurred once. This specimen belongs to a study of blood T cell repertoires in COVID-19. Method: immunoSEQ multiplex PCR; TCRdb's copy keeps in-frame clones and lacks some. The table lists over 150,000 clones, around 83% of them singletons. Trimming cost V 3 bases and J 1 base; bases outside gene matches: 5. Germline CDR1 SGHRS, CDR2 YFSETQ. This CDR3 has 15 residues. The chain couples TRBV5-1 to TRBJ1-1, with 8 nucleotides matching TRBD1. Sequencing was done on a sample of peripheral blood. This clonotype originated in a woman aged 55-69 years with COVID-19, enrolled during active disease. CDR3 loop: CASSSRTGPNTEAFF. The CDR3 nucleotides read TGCGCCAGCAGCTCCCGGACAGGGCCGAACACTGAAGCTTTCTTT.